The subject of this entry is one TCR beta chain. The target antigen is unknown. These data belong to a study of blood T cells in healthy people across ages. Study outcomes and limitations: Unknown donor CMV status possibly confounded expanded clonotype changes.

A second PCR, run for about 6 to 11 cycles, used a sample-barcoded 5' primer plus a J-beta primer mix. From the 5' RACE reads, TCRdb called clonotypes with MiXCR, one entry per CDR3 protein. The sample consists of around 1,900,000 distinct CDR3 sequences, around 42% of them appearing once. CDR1 and CDR2 from the germline V gene are MNHEY and SMNVEV (reference sequence). With 4 bases removed from V and 8 bases from J, the gap between germline ends came to 6 bases. The CDR3 sequence is 12 residues long. The chain employs TRBV27 and TRBJ1-6; no firm D call. Sequenced input: blood. This sequence was found in a human donor in good health. CDR3 region: CASSSIYSPLHF. CDR3 sequence (DNA): TGTGCCAGCAGTTCTATCTATTCACCCCTCCACTTT.